This record covers a single TCR beta chain. Its specificity is not known. Compared with germline, one end of the junction differs, possibly owing to a read error. This entry is derived from a study of T cell responses to AZD1222 COVID-19 vaccine. Findings and caveats of the study: Dominant at 160-218 and 743-854, vaccine-associated CD4 TCRs also spanned spike. Every sample of the repertoires postdated the peak T cell response. Reportedly, nearly half of unique spike TCRs recognized epitopes outside B.1.351/B.1.1.7 mutations.

Germline CDR1 is SGHRS and CDR2 is YFSETQ. The CDR3 runs to 14 residues. Libraries were prepared by immunoSEQ multiplex PCR; TCRdb keeps only in-frame clonotypes and omits some of them. Counted here are approximately 99,000 clones, nearly 90% occurring once; the ten biggest clones make up around 2.7%. The material sequenced was peripheral blood, taken on day 0 of AZD1222 vaccination. This sequence joins TRBV5-1 and TRBJ1-2, with a possible D match to TRBD1 (6 bases). The sequence was obtained from an adult in good health. The CDR3 reads CASSLAGNGGPSSF. The CDR3 coding sequence is TGCGCCAGCAGCTTGGCCGGGAACGGGGGGCCTTCTTCGTTC.